The present T cell receptor beta chain was sequenced within a study of T cell repertoires in cytomegalovirus infection. On the study more broadly: From public TCR beta signatures came an indication of both CMV infection and matching HLA type.

The CDR3 is made up of 15 amino acids. V gave up 4 bases and J gave up 5 bases, with 17 bases separating them. Germline CDR1 and CDR2: ENHRY and SYGVKD. From the reads, TCRdb called clonotypes with MiXCR, one entry per CDR3 protein. This sample yields under 850,000 distinct CDR3 sequences, of which about a third are seen a single time; around 3% belongs to the top ten. This clonotype was sampled from a human donor in good health (CMV status not recorded). Some clones in this sample may be carry-over from other donors' samples. The sequenced sample consisted of PBMCs. The V gene is TRBV10-3, the J gene TRBJ1-1, with D tentatively TRBD1 (5 bases). The chain's CDR3 is CAISAAGQWLTEAFF. CDR3 nucleotides: TGTGCCATCAGTGCTGCGGGGCAGTGGTTAACTGAAGCTTTCTTT.